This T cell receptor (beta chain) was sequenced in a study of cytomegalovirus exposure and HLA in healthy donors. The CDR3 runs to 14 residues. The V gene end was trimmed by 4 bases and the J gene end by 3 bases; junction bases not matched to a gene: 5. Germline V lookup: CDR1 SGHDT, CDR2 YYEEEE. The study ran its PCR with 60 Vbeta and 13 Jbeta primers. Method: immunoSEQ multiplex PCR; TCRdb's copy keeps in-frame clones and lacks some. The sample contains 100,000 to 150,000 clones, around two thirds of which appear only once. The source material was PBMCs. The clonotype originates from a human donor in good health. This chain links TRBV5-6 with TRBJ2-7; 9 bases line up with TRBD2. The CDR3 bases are TGTGCCAGCAGCGTGGGACTAGCAAACTACGAGCAGTACTTC. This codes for CASSVGLANYEQYF.